These 28 T cell receptor beta chains were all obtained from the same sample, sequenced in a study of shared clonotypes between healthy human individuals. TCRdb's table, derived via immunoSEQ multiplex PCR, lists solely in-frame clones and lacks some. Of under 650,000 clones in the sample, 90% to 96% were seen once. The sequenced sample was naive CD4+ T cells sorted from blood. Subset: CD45RA+ positively selected. Every receptor here comes from a woman aged 25 to 39 in good health.

The V gene is TRBV18, the J gene TRBJ1-2, with D possibly matching TRBD1 (6 bases). V was pared by 2 bases and J by 8 bases, with 15 bases between. This CDR3 contains 14 residues. Germline loops: CDR1 KGHSH, CDR2 LQKENI. Written as DNA, the CDR3 is TGTGCCAGCTCACCAGAAGCAGGGGTGAGGGGCTACACCTTC. As protein: CASSPEAGVRGYTF.

J is TRBJ1-4 and V is TRBV28; D is possibly TRBD1 (6 bases). The CDR3 spans 14 residues. CDR1 and CDR2 from the germline V gene are MDHEN and SYDVKM. The germline V and J ends were trimmed by 4 bases and 7 bases, with 13 bases remaining between them. DNA for the CDR3: TGTGCCAGCAGTTCAGGACAGAACGGTGAAAAACTGTTTTTT. It specifies CASSSGQNGEKLFF.

The chain couples TRBV18 to TRBJ1-3; the D is unclear. This CDR3 is built from 17 residues. Germline V gives CDR1 KGHSH, CDR2 LQKENI. The V gene lost 2 bases and the J gene lost 0 bases, with 14 bases spanning the gap. CDR3 sequence: CASSPFDRVYSGNTIYF. CDR3 in DNA: TGTGCCAGCTCACCATTTGATCGGGTATACTCTGGAAACACCATATATTTT. The full variable domain, completed using reference TRBV18 and TRBJ1-3, is NAGVMQNPRHLVRRRGQEARLRCSPMKGHSHVYWYRQLPEEGLKFMVYLQKENIIDESGMPKERFSAEFPKEGPSILRIQQVVRGDSAAYFCASSPFDRVYSGNTIYFGEGSWLTVV.

The chain has TRBV10-2 and TRBJ1-3; D unresolved. Trimming took 2 bases from V and 4 from J, leaving 3 bases between them. Germline V lookup: CDR1 WSHSY, CDR2 SAAADI. The CDR3 has 12 residues. CDR3 in amino acids: CASSEVGNTIYF. CDR3 DNA: TGCGCCAGCAGTGAGGTGGGAAACACCATATATTTT.

The J gene is TRBJ2-2, the V gene TRBV5-6; D gene ambiguous. This CDR3 has 14 amino acids. Trimming stripped 2 bases from V and 4 bases from J, with 9 bases between. Germline values: CDR1 SGHDT, CDR2 YYEEEE. The CDR3 DNA reads as TGTGCCAGCAGCTTTTTGTCGAGCACCGGGGAGCTGTTTTTT. This sequence encodes CASSFLSSTGELFF.

In regard to this clone: Other DNA sequences within the sample encode an identical CDR3. The rearrangement uses TRBV5-1 and TRBJ2-7, with D possibly matching TRBD1 (6 bases). The germline gives CDR1 SGHRS, CDR2 YFSETQ. Trimming stripped 1 base from V and 4 bases from J, with 6 bases between. CDR3 length equals 12 residues. The CDR3 coding sequence is TGCGCCAGCAGCTTGCAGGGGTACGAGCAGTACTTC. Its protein is CASSLQGYEQYF.

The chain joins TRBV18 to TRBJ2-7; D perhaps matches TRBD2 (5 bases). The CDR3 has 14 amino acids. Germline-derived CDR1 and CDR2 are KGHSH and LQKENI. The V end was cut by 5 bases, the J end by 2 bases, with 13 bases between. CDR3 nucleotides: TGTGCCAGCTCATCACGCGGGCATCCCTACGAGCAGTACTTC. It encodes CASSSRGHPYEQYF.

This sequence joins TRBV7-8 and TRBJ2-2, with 9 bases that match TRBD2. The ends lost 4 bases at V and 2 bases at J; junction bases unmatched: 8. CDR3 length: 17 amino acids. The germline V gene has CDR1 SGHVS and CDR2 FQNEAQ. CDR3 loop: CASSSRSGRGNTGELFF. CDR3 coding DNA: TGTGCCAGCAGCTCCCGTAGCGGGAGAGGAAACACCGGGGAGCTGTTTTTT.

This clone was observed once. The chain has TRBV9 and TRBJ2-1, with D possibly matching TRBD2 (6 bases). The V end was cut by 3 bases, the J end by 5 bases, with 27 bases between. The germline gives CDR1 SGDLS, CDR2 YYNGEE. The CDR3 is 19 residues long. The CDR3 sequence: CASSGTPETSSRFHNEQFF. Here the CDR3 DNA reads TGTGCCAGCAGCGGGACCCCCGAGACTAGTAGTCGTTTCCACAATGAGCAGTTCTTC. The whole variable domain, filled in from reference TRBV9 and TRBJ2-1, reads DSGVTQTPKHLITATGQRVTLRCSPRSGDLSVYWYQQSLDQGLQFLIQYYNGEERAKGNILERFSAQQFPDLHSELNLSSLELGDSALYFCASSGTPETSSRFHNEQFFGPGTRLTVL.

The chain couples TRBV2 to TRBJ1-1; 12 bases agree with TRBD1. V shed 6 bases and J 4 bases; nucleotides not matched to a gene: 3. CDR1 SNHLY and CDR2 FYNNEI come from the germline V gene. The CDR3 extends over 14 amino acids. The DNA of the CDR3 is TGTGCCAGCAGGGGACAGGGGGCGGTCACTGAAGCTTTCTTT. This gives the protein CASRGQGAVTEAFF.

The chain carries TRBV18 and TRBJ2-7; the D gene could be TRBD1 or TRBD2 (6 bases each). The CDR3 is made up of 14 amino acids. Trimming left V 3 bases short and J 2 bases short, with 11 bases between. Germline V CDR1 and CDR2: KGHSH, LQKENI. The CDR3 spells CASSPNRGPYEQYF. The CDR3 DNA is TGTGCCAGCTCACCCAACCGGGGGCCCTACGAGCAGTACTTC. Together with reference TRBV18 and TRBJ2-7, the CDR3 gives the full variable domain: NAGVMQNPRHLVRRRGQEARLRCSPMKGHSHVYWYRQLPEEGLKFMVYLQKENIIDESGMPKERFSAEFPKEGPSILRIQQVVRGDSAAYFCASSPNRGPYEQYFGPGTRLTVT.

V and J are TRBV28 and TRBJ2-7; D is uncertain. V lost 6 bases and J lost 1, with 13 bases in between. There are 14 residues in the CDR3. Germline V lookup: CDR1 MDHEN, CDR2 SYDVKM. CDR3 sequence: CASSQLPLSYEQYF. The CDR3, as DNA: TGTGCCAGCAGCCAACTACCTCTTTCCTACGAGCAGTACTTC. The variable domain in full, completed from reference TRBV28 and TRBJ2-7, reads DVKVTQSSRYLVKRTGEKVFLECVQDMDHENMFWYRQDPGLGLRLIYFSYDVKMKEKGDIPEGYSVSREKKERFSLILESASTNQTSMYLCASSQLPLSYEQYFGPGTRLTVT.

J is TRBJ1-1 and V is TRBV28, with D hard to call. V lost 4 bases and J lost 3, with 3 bases in between. The CDR3 extends over 11 amino acids. Germline CDR1 and CDR2: MDHEN and SYDVKM. The DNA of the CDR3 is TGTGCCAGCAGTTGGGACACTGAAGCTTTCTTT. As protein: CASSWDTEAFF.

V gene TRBV19 combines with J gene TRBJ1-4; D is unclear. The CDR3 covers 14 residues. The V gene lost 3 bases and the J gene lost 4 bases, with 9 bases spanning the gap. From germline, CDR1 is LNHDA and CDR2 SQIVND (reference sequence). CDR3 nucleotide sequence: TGTGCCAGTAGTATGTTTGGGGTTAATGAAAAACTGTTTTTT. Translated, it gives CASSMFGVNEKLFF.

The rearrangement uses TRBV18 and TRBJ1-1; D perhaps matches TRBD1 (6 bases). Germline CDR1 and CDR2: KGHSH and LQKENI. Trimming removed 6 bases at V and 5 bases at J, with 16 bases between. The CDR3 contains 14 residues. The CDR3 protein is CASSPAGGKTEAFF. As DNA, the CDR3 is TGTGCCAGCTCCCCCGCCGGGGGCAAGACTGAAGCTTTCTTT.

V usage is TRBV5-4 and J usage is TRBJ1-1; a possible D gene is TRBD1 (6 bases). CDR1 and CDR2 (germline): SGHNT, YYREEE (reference sequence). Between the trimmed V and J ends, which lost 4 bases and 6 bases, there was a span of 16 bases. The CDR3 has 14 residues. DNA for the CDR3: TGTGCCAGCAGCCCCGGGACAAAGGCTCCTGAAGCTTTCTTT. Translation: CASSPGTKAPEAFF.

This chain joins TRBV18 and TRBJ2-4, with TRBD2 identical over 8 bases. The V gene end was trimmed by 5 bases and the J gene end by 1 base; junction bases not matched to a gene: 7. Germline V CDR1 and CDR2: KGHSH, LQKENI. The length of the CDR3 is 16 residues. CDR3 coding DNA: TGTGCCAGCTCATCTCAGCGGGAGACTGCCAAAAACATTCAGTACTTC. As protein: CASSSQRETAKNIQYF.

In DNA, the CDR3 is TGTGCCAGCAAGAACAGGGAGGTCGGGGAGCTGTTTTTT. It specifies CASKNREVGELFF. The J gene is TRBJ2-2, the V gene TRBV25-1; D possibly matches TRBD1 or TRBD2 (6 bases each). CDR3 length equals 13 residues. Germline V lookup: CDR1 MGHDK, CDR2 SYGVNS. Deletions cut 7 bases from V and 7 bases from J, with 13 bases between.

The chain is built from TRBV6-5 and TRBJ2-1; TRBD2 matches at 7 bases. The CDR3 consists of 15 residues. The V gene end was trimmed by 6 bases and the J gene end by 8 bases; junction bases not matched to a gene: 13. The germline CDR1 and CDR2 sequences are MNHEY and SVGAGI. CDR3: CASSPGGSGLDEQFF. The CDR3 DNA sequence: TGTGCCAGCAGCCCCGGGGGTAGCGGGTTGGATGAGCAGTTCTTC.

The CDR3 is CASLGTGAGEYALFF. The CDR3 coding sequence is TGTGCCAGCTTGGGAACGGGGGCCGGAGAATACGCACTGTTCTTC. The V gene is TRBV27, the J gene TRBJ2-1; D is tentatively TRBD1 or TRBD2 (6 bases each). Between the trimmed V and J ends, which lost 8 bases and 15 bases, there was a span of 29 bases. Germline assignment: CDR1 MNHEY and CDR2 SMNVEV (reference sequence). The CDR3 totals 15 residues.

The chain links TRBV5-4 to TRBJ2-2, with 8 bases identical to TRBD1. V lost 5 bases, J lost 0 bases, and 3 bases stayed unmatched. Germline CDR1 and CDR2: SGHNT and YYREEE (reference sequence). The CDR3 sequence is 15 residues long. The CDR3 region has the DNA TGTGCCAGCAGATGGACAGGGACGAACACCGGGGAGCTGTTTTTT. It translates to CASRWTGTNTGELFF.

CDR3 protein: CASSTSGSYEQYF. In nucleotides, the CDR3 is TGTGCCAGCAGTACTAGCGGCTCCTACGAGCAGTACTTC. The genes are TRBV28 and TRBJ2-7; 8 nucleotides align to TRBD2. Germline V lookup: CDR1 MDHEN, CDR2 SYDVKM. Trimming at V came to 5 bases and at J to 0 bases, leaving 0 bases not matched to a gene. The CDR3 is 13 residues long.

The gene calls are TRBV27 and TRBJ2-6; no clear D gene. The V end lost 4 bases, the J end lost 3 bases, and 4 bases lay between the germline ends. The CDR3 extends over 13 amino acids. Per the germline V gene, CDR1 is MNHEY and CDR2 is SMNVEV (reference sequence). The CDR3 bases are TGTGCCAGCAGTTCGCTTGGGGCCAACGTCCTGACTTTC. This sequence encodes CASSSLGANVLTF.

This chain uses TRBV6-6 with TRBJ2-2; tentative D call: TRBD2 (6 bases). The length of the CDR3 is 16 residues. V was shortened by 0 bases and J by 2 bases, with 10 bases between the two germline ends. CDR1 and CDR2 from the germline V gene are MNHNY and SVGAGI (reference sequence). CDR3 protein: CASSYSGSPNTGELFF. The DNA of the CDR3 is TGTGCCAGCAGTTACTCCGGGAGTCCAAACACCGGGGAGCTGTTTTTT.

The V call is TRBV20-1, the J call TRBJ1-1; D remains unclear. In germline, CDR1 is DFQATT, CDR2 SNEGSKA (reference sequence). There are 10 residues in the CDR3. Trimming left V 5 bases short and J 5 bases short, with 6 bases between. The CDR3 region has the DNA TGCAGTGCTTGGAGGACTGAAGCTTTCTTT. It translates to CSAWRTEAFF.

J is TRBJ1-1 and V is TRBV28, with D hard to call. The V and J ends lost 7 bases and 4 bases respectively, with 19 bases between them. The CDR3 spans 15 residues. In germline, CDR1 is MDHEN, CDR2 SYDVKM. CDR3 bases: TGTGCCAGCATTGATATTGGGAGAATGAGCACTGAAGCTTTCTTT. This sequence encodes CASIDIGRMSTEAFF.

The V and J genes are TRBV28 and TRBJ1-6, with a possible D match to TRBD1 (5 bases). Germline CDR1 and CDR2: MDHEN and SYDVKM. V was clipped by 3 bases and J by 9 bases, with 18 bases between them. The CDR3 consists of 16 residues. The CDR3 here is CASSFSGGGVGSPLHF. The CDR3 coding sequence is TGTGCCAGCAGTTTCTCCGGGGGAGGCGTGGGTTCACCCCTCCACTTT.

The chain uses TRBV2 and TRBJ2-2; D not resolved. The germline gives CDR1 SNHLY, CDR2 FYNNEI. The V gene lost 8 bases and the J gene lost 6 bases, with 10 bases spanning the gap. The length of the CDR3 is 12 residues. The DNA of the CDR3 is TGTGCCAGCGCCGTGGTCCCCGGGGAGCTGTTTTTT. Translation gives CASAVVPGELFF.